The TCR beta chain under discussion was sequenced for a study of human T cells and chemical hapten exposure. Time point indicated: pre-sensitization, week 0. Treatment denoted: therapeutic diphenylcyclopropenone sensitization with weekly scalp DPC. The total RNA was obtained from whole blood that was not fractionated. Via MiXCR, TCRdb re-called the RACE reads, giving one row per CDR3 protein. Among some 49,000 distinct CDR3 sequences, 8.5% to 10% were seen once, and the ten largest hold approximately 9.7%. This clonotype was seen only a few times. CDR3 length: 14 residues. V was clipped by 2 bases and J by 6 bases; unmatched bases: 3.

Specimen: whole blood, collected in connection with sensitization to the hapten diphenylcyclopropenone (DPC). The chain employs TRBV12-3 or TRBV12-4 and TRBJ2-5, with 10 bases that match TRBD2. This clonotype was sampled from a woman in her 30s with alopecia areata. Some clones in this sample may be carry-over from other donors' samples. CDR3 loop: CASSLSGGVKTQYF. The CDR3 DNA follows: TGTGCCAGCAGTTTAAGCGGGGGGGTGAAGACCCAGTACTTC.